One and the same sample provided the 20 T cell receptor beta chains below, sequenced in a study of blood T cell repertoires in COVID-19. Some clones are missing from TCRdb's copy, which holds only in-frame ones; the method was immunoSEQ multiplex PCR. The sample includes 200,000 to 300,000 clones, over 70% of them seen just once. The specimen sequenced was peripheral blood. The origin of the receptors is a woman over 75 with acute or convalescent COVID-19.

The CDR3 region is CAIRTDRGVPEYF. In DNA, the CDR3 is TGTGCCATCCGGACAGACAGGGGGGTACCTGAATATTTT. The V gene is TRBV2, the J gene TRBJ1-3; TRBD1 agrees at 9 bases. V dropped 10 bases and J dropped 15; count of bases not matched to a gene: 16. In germline, CDR1 is SNHLY, CDR2 FYNNEI. CDR3 length: 13 residues.

The rearrangement links TRBV30 to TRBJ1-5, with D maybe TRBD1 (5 bases). Germline V gene data show CDR1 as GTSNPN and CDR2 as SVGIG (reference sequence). Trimming cost V 2 bases and J 5 bases, with 10 bases left between them. The CDR3 is 13 residues long. DNA of the CDR3: TGTGCCTGGAGTATGCAGGGCGATCAGCCCCAGCATTTT. Translated: CAWSMQGDQPQHF.

The gene calls are TRBV7-9 and TRBJ1-5; 10 bases line up with TRBD1. CDR3 length equals 16 residues. The germline V gene encodes CDR1 SEHNR and CDR2 FQNEAQ (reference sequence). V was clipped by 1 base and J by 8 bases; unmatched bases: 8. The DNA of the CDR3 is TGTGCCAGCAGCTTAGGGGACAGGGGTTTTTACGAGCCCCAGCATTTT. Protein product: CASSLGDRGFYEPQHF.

The rearrangement joins TRBV19 to TRBJ2-6, with 13 bases that match TRBD2. Looked up from germline, CDR1 is LNHDA and CDR2 is SQIVND (reference sequence). The CDR3 runs to 21 residues. V lost 0 bases and J lost 0; bases outside the gene matches: 8. CDR3 region: CASSIDLTGTSGNSGANVLTF. The DNA of the CDR3 is TGTGCCAGTAGTATAGATCTCACCGGGACTAGCGGGAACTCTGGGGCCAACGTCCTGACTTTC.

This clone occurred once. The chain carries TRBV7-8 and TRBJ2-3; 9 nucleotides align to TRBD2. There are 18 residues in the CDR3. V dropped 2 bases and J dropped 5; count of bases not matched to a gene: 14. Germline-derived CDR1 and CDR2 are SGHVS and FQNEAQ. The CDR3 here is CASSLPRSIAGAVDTQYF. The CDR3 DNA sequence: TGTGCCAGCAGCTTACCCCGATCAATAGCGGGGGCCGTAGATACGCAGTATTTT.

This clone was recorded a few times. The gene calls are TRBV3-1 (or the pseudogene TRBV3-2) and TRBJ2-2, with TRBD2 identical over 9 bases. This CDR3 comprises 16 residues. Germline V gives CDR1 LGHDT, CDR2 YNNKEL (reference sequence). The J segment lost 4 bases and the V segment lost 1 base, leaving 4 bases of the junction unmatched. CDR3 region: CASSQGSGSRTGELFF. CDR3 nucleotides: TGTGCCAGCAGCCAAGGTAGCGGGAGCCGCACCGGGGAGCTGTTTTTT.

This clone has a handful of counts. The same CDR3 is also encoded by other DNA sequences in this sample. The rearrangement links TRBV12-3 or TRBV12-4 to TRBJ1-2; perhaps TRBD1 as D (5 bases). Trimming removed 4 bases from V and 5 bases from J, with 5 bases in between. The CDR3 has 11 residues. The CDR3 sequence is CASSSGYGYTF. The CDR3 nucleotides are TGTGCCAGCAGTTCAGGGTATGGCTACACCTTC.

This clone was recorded only once. The chain uses TRBV5-4 and TRBJ2-1; TRBD2 matches 9 bases. The CDR3 is 17 amino acids. V lost 4 bases, J lost 0 bases, and 8 bases stayed unmatched. From germline, CDR1 is SGHNT and CDR2 YYREEE (reference sequence). Here the CDR3 reads CASSGPSGESSYNEQFF. The CDR3 region has the DNA TGTGCCAGCAGCGGTCCTAGCGGGGAAAGCTCCTACAATGAGCAGTTCTTC.

The V gene is TRBV7-8, the J gene TRBJ2-7, with D tentatively TRBD2 (5 bases). The CDR3 loop spans 15 amino acids. The germline CDR1 and CDR2 sequences are SGHVS and FQNEAQ. Trimming stripped 3 bases from V and 3 bases from J, with 15 bases between. Here the CDR3 DNA reads TGTGCCAGCAGCTTTTCGCGGACTGGAGGCTACGAGCAGTACTTC. Translating gives CASSFSRTGGYEQYF.

Concerning this clone: With a much larger clone just one base away, this may be a read error. This chain joins TRBV6-2 or TRBV6-3 and TRBJ1-1; 8 bases are shared with TRBD1. Germline V gene sequence: CDR1 MNHEY, CDR2 SVGEGT. Trimming cost V 6 bases and J 4 bases; bases outside gene matches: 4. The length of the CDR3 is 13 residues. CDR3 protein: CASSLQGGTEAFF. DNA for the CDR3: TGTGCCAGCAGCCTACAGGGGGGCACTGAAGCTTTCTTT.

This clone was picked up a small number of times. This rearrangement joins TRBV4-1 to TRBJ2-1; tentatively, D is TRBD2 (5 bases). V was clipped by 0 bases and J by 5 bases, with 11 bases between them. The CDR3 totals 15 residues. Germline V CDR1 and CDR2: MGHRA, YSYEKL. CDR3 sequence (DNA): TGCGCCAGCAGCCAAGATAGGGAGCCAAACAATGAGCAGTTCTTC. This encodes CASSQDREPNNEQFF.

On this clone itself: Just one base apart from a much larger clone, this may be a read error. The same CDR3 also results from other DNA sequences found in this sample. The J gene is TRBJ1-1, the V gene TRBV7-9, with a tentative D call TRBD1 (5 bases). Germline V gives CDR1 SEHNR, CDR2 FQNEAQ (reference sequence). This CDR3 has 13 residues. Trimming shortened V by 5 bases and J by 1 base, and 8 bases separated the two germline ends. The CDR3 region is CASSPQGNTEAFF. CDR3 in DNA: TGTGCCAGCAGCCCCCAGGGGAACACTGAAGCTTTCTTT.

J is TRBJ2-7 and V is TRBV9; 8 nucleotides line up with TRBD2. The germline V gene has CDR1 SGDLS and CDR2 YYNGEE. This CDR3 comprises 14 residues. Losses at the gene ends were 1 base for V and 3 bases for J; bases not matched to a gene: 3. CDR3 DNA sequence: TGTGCCAGCAGCGTAACCGCGGGGGGCTACGAGCAGTACTTC. Translated, it gives CASSVTAGGYEQYF.

The chain couples TRBV4-2 to TRBJ2-6, with 10 bases aligning to TRBD1. The CDR3 is made up of 17 amino acids. With 2 bases clipped from V and 2 bases from J, the junction kept 3 bases outside the gene matches. Germline V gene lookup returns CDR1 LGHNA and CDR2 YNFKEQ. CDR3 amino acids: CASSQRTGGPGANVLTF. The CDR3 bases are TGTGCCAGCAGCCAAAGGACAGGGGGGCCTGGGGCCAACGTCCTGACTTTC.

This clone was observed once. The chain is built from TRBV28 and TRBJ1-2; 9 nucleotides agree with TRBD1. The germline V gene has CDR1 MDHEN and CDR2 SYDVKM. This CDR3 region has 15 residues. Trimming at V came to 4 bases and at J to 4 bases, leaving 7 bases not matched to a gene. CDR3 amino acids: CASSWGTGTAYGYTF. In DNA, the CDR3 is TGTGCCAGCAGTTGGGGGACAGGGACAGCCTATGGCTACACCTTC.

The V and J genes are TRBV10-3 and TRBJ1-6, with D maybe TRBD1 (5 bases). V gave up 10 bases and J gave up 5 bases, with 15 bases separating them. Germline assignment: CDR1 ENHRY and CDR2 SYGVKD. CDR3 length: 14 residues. This chain's CDR3 is CATGGRGDNSPLHF. The CDR3 DNA reads TGTGCCACCGGGGGTCGGGGGGATAATTCACCCCTCCACTTT.

This clone has only a few counts. The chain recombines TRBV9 with TRBJ2-5; tentative D call: TRBD2 (6 bases). There are 15 residues in the CDR3. Trimming left V 0 bases short and J 0 bases short, with 9 bases between. Looked up from germline, CDR1 is SGDLS and CDR2 is YYNGEE. The CDR3 DNA is TGTGCCAGCAGCGTAGGGGACTTGTACCAAGAGACCCAGTACTTC. Translation: CASSVGDLYQETQYF.

CDR3 DNA: TGTGCCAGCCAATCATCTCGGAGCAATCAGCCCCAGCATTTT. Translating it yields CASQSSRSNQPQHF. The chain recombines TRBV6-5 with TRBJ1-5, with D hard to call. CDR3 length: 14 amino acids. Germline loops: CDR1 MNHEY, CDR2 SVGAGI. V was trimmed by 8 bases and J by 1 base, leaving 12 bases between them.

The chain carries TRBV20-1 and TRBJ2-3; 11 positions agree with TRBD2. The CDR3 has 16 residues. V dropped 3 bases and J dropped 4; count of bases not matched to a gene: 9. Germline CDR1 reads DFQATT; CDR2 reads SNEGSKA (reference sequence). CDR3 DNA sequence: TGCAGTGCTAGTTTCGTAGCGGGAGGGAGGGCAGATACGCAGTATTTT. Translating it yields CSASFVAGGRADTQYF.

The genes are TRBV19 and TRBJ2-7; TRBD1 might be the D (6 bases). Trimming stripped 3 bases from V and 6 bases from J, with 15 bases between. Per germline, CDR1 LNHDA and CDR2 SQIVND (reference sequence). The CDR3 is 14 residues long. CDR3 in DNA: TGTGCCAGTAGTATGAGGACAGCTCAGGGCGAGCAGTACTTC. Encoded protein: CASSMRTAQGEQYF.